This entry describes one T cell receptor beta chain. The sample originates from a study of blood T cell repertoires in COVID-19. Study-level background: Sites across the United States, Italy and Spain contributed samples from acute and convalescent COVID-19. Sources were T cells, B-cell-depleted T cells, or PBMCs; the material itself was cDNA or gDNA.

Authors' analysis steps: The authors estimated nucleated cell counts from reference gene primer amplification. Clones were sequenced by immunoSEQ multiplex PCR, and TCRdb holds only the in-frame ones, with some missing. Clone size and the V and J calls come from that table; the DNA yielded D and trimming. The table lists some 270,000 clones, over 75% of them singletons. Germline V gives CDR1 SEHNR, CDR2 FQNEAQ (reference sequence). V was clipped by 1 base and J by 10 bases, with 19 bases between them. CDR3 length: 15 residues. The sequenced sample was peripheral blood. The chain recombines TRBV7-9 with TRBJ1-1; a weak D match, TRBD1 (6 bases). The receptor was isolated from a woman in her 70s with acute or convalescent COVID-19. The CDR3 DNA follows: TGTGCCAGCAGCTTAGTGCGCCGGGGGGCACTGGGAGCTTTCTTT. Translated: CASSLVRRGALGAFF.